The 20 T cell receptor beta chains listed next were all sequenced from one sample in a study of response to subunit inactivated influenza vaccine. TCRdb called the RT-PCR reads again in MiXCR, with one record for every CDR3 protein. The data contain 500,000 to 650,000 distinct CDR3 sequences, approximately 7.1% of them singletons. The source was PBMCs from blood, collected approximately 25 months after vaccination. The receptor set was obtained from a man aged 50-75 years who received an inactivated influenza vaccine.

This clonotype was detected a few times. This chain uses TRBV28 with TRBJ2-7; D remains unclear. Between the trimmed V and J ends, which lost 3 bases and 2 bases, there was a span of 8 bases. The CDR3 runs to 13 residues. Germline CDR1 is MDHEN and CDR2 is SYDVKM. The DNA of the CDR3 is TGTGCCAGCAGTTTCCGTTACCCCTACGAGCAGTACTTC. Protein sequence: CASSFRYPYEQYF.

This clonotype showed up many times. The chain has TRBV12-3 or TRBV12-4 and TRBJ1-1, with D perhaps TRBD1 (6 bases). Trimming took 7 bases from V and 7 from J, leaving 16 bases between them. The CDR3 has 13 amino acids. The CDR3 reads CASKRSTGYEAFF. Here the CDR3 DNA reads TGTGCCAGCAAAAGATCAACAGGGTATGAAGCTTTCTTT.

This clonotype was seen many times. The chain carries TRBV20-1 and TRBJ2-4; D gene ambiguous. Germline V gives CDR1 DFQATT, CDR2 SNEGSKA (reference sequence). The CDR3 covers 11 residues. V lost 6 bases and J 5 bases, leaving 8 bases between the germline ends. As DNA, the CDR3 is TGCAGTGCAGTACAGCAAAACATTCAGTACTTC. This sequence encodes CSAVQQNIQYF.

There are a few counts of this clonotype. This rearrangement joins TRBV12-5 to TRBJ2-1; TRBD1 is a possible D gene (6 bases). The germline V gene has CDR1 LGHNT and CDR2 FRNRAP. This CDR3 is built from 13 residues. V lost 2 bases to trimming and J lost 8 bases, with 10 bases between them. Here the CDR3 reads CASGLQGPDEQFF. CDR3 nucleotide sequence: TGTGCTAGTGGTTTGCAGGGGCCGGATGAGCAGTTCTTC.

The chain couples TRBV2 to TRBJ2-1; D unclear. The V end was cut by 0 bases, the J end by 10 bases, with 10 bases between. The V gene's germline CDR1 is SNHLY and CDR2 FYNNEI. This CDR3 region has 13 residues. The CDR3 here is CASSEAHRAEQFF. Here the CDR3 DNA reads TGTGCCAGCAGTGAAGCGCATAGAGCGGAGCAGTTCTTC.

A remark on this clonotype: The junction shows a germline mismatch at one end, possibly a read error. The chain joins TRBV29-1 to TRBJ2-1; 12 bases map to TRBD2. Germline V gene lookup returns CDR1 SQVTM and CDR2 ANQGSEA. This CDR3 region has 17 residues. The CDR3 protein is CSVEGGLAGGGRNEQFF. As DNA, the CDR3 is TGCAGCGTCGAAGGCGGCCTAGCGGGAGGGGGTAGGAATGAGCAGTTCTTC.

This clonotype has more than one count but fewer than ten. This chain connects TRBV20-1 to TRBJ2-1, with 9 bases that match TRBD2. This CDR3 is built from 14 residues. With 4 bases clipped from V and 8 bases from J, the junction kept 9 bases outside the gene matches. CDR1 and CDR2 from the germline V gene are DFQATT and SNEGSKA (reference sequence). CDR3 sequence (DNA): TGCAGTGCTAAGGGGGTAGCGGGAGTTGATGAGCAGTTCTTC. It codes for CSAKGVAGVDEQFF.

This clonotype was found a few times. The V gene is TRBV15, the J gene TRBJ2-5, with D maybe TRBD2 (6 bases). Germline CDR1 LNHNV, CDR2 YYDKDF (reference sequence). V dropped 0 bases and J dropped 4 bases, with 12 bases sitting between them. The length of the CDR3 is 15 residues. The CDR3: CATSRDRDLPETQYF. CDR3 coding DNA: TGTGCCACCAGCAGAGACCGGGACTTGCCAGAGACCCAGTACTTC.

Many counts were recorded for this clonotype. CDR3 nucleotide sequence: TGTGCCATCAGTGTGGGAACAGGGAACACTGAAGCTTTCTTT. Translation gives CAISVGTGNTEAFF. The genes are TRBV10-3 and TRBJ1-1; possible D gene TRBD1, 5 bases. Trimming removed 4 bases at V and 1 base at J, with 10 bases between. The germline V gene has CDR1 ENHRY and CDR2 SYGVKD. The CDR3 consists of 14 residues.

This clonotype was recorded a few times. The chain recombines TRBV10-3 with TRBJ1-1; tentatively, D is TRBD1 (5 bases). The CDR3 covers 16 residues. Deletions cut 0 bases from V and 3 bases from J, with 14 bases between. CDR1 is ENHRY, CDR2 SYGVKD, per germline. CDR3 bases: TGTGCCATCAGTGAGTCTATGAGGGACGAGTACACTGAAGCTTTCTTT. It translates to CAISESMRDEYTEAFF.

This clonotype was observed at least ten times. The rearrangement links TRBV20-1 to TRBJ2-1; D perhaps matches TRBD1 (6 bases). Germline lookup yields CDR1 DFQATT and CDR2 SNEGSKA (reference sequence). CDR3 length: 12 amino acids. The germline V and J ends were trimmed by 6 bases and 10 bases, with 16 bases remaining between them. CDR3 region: CSATDRFLEQFF. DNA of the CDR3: TGCAGTGCGACCGACAGGTTTTTGGAGCAGTTCTTC.

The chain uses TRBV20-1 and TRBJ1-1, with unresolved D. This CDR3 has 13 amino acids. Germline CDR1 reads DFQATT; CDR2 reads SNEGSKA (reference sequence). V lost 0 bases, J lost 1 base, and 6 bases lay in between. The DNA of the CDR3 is TGCAGTGCTAGAGAACAGCCGAACACTGAAGCTTTCTTT. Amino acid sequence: CSAREQPNTEAFF.

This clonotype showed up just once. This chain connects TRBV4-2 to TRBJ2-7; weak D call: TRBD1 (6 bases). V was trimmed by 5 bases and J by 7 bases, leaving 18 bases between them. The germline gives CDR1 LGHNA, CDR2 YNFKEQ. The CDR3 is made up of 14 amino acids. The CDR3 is CASSAQGVQAEQYF. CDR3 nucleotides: TGTGCCAGCAGCGCACAGGGCGTCCAGGCAGAGCAGTACTTC.

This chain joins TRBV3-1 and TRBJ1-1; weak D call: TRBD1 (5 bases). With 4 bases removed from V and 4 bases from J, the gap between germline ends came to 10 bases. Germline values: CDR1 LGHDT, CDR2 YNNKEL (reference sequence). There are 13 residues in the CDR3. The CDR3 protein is CASSRRQLTEAFF. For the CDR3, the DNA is TGTGCCAGCAGCCGCCGACAGCTCACTGAAGCTTTCTTT.

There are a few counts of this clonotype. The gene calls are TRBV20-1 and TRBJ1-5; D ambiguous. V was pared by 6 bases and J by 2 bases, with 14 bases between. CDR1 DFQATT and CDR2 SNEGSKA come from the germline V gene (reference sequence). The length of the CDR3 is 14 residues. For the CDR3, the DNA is TGCAGTGCCACTCCGCGGGATGGCAATCAGCCCCAGCATTTT. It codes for CSATPRDGNQPQHF.

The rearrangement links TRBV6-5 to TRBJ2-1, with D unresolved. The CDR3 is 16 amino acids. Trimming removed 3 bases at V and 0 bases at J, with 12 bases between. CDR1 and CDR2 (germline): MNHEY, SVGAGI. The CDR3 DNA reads TGTGCCAGCAGTTATGGCCACCTGGCCTCCTACAATGAGCAGTTCTTC. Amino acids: CASSYGHLASYNEQFF.

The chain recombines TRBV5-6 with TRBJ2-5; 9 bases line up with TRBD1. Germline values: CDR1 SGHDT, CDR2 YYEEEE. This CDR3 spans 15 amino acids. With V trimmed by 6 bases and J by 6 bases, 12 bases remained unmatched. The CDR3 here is CASTITGTGPKTQYF. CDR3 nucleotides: TGTGCCAGCACCATAACCGGGACAGGGCCGAAGACCCAGTACTTC.

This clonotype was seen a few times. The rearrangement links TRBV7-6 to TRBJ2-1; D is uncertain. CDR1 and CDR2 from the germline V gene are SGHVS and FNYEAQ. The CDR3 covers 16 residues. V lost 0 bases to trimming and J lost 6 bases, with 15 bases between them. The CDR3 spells CASSLALFTTFNEQFF. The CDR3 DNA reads TGTGCCAGCAGCTTAGCGCTCTTTACCACTTTCAATGAGCAGTTCTTC.

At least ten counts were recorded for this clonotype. The CDR3 DNA reads as TGTGCCATCAGTGAGTCAGGGGACACCTACTACGAGCAGTACTTC. The encoded protein is CAISESGDTYYEQYF. The V call is TRBV10-3, the J call TRBJ2-7, with D perhaps matching TRBD1 (6 bases). This CDR3 contains 15 residues. V was shortened by 0 bases and J by 3 bases, with 12 bases between the two germline ends. Germline V gene data show CDR1 as ENHRY and CDR2 as SYGVKD.

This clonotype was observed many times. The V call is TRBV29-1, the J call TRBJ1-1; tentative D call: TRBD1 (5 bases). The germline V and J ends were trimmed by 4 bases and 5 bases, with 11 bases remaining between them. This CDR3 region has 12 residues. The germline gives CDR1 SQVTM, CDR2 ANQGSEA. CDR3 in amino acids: CSVAGQGTEAFF. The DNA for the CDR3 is TGCAGCGTTGCTGGGCAGGGTACTGAAGCTTTCTTT.